This T cell receptor beta chain was sequenced in a study of blood T cell repertoires in COVID-19. Study context: Sources were T cells, B-cell-depleted T cells, or PBMCs; the material itself was cDNA or gDNA.

V was pared by 6 bases and J by 1 base, with 3 bases of the junction left unmatched. The CDR3 spans 14 residues. Germline assignment: CDR1 LNHDA and CDR2 SQIVND (reference sequence). Some clones are missing from TCRdb's copy, which holds only in-frame ones; the method was immunoSEQ multiplex PCR. The sample holds 130,000 to 150,000 clones; about nine tenths are singletons and the top ten take over 9.5%. The chain uses TRBV19 and TRBJ2-1, with 7 bases identical to TRBD1. Sequenced material: peripheral blood. This sequence was found in a man over 45 with active or convalescent COVID-19. CDR3 nucleotides: TGTGCCAGTAGCTCACAGGGGTCCTACAATGAGCAGTTCTTC. Its translation: CASSSQGSYNEQFF.